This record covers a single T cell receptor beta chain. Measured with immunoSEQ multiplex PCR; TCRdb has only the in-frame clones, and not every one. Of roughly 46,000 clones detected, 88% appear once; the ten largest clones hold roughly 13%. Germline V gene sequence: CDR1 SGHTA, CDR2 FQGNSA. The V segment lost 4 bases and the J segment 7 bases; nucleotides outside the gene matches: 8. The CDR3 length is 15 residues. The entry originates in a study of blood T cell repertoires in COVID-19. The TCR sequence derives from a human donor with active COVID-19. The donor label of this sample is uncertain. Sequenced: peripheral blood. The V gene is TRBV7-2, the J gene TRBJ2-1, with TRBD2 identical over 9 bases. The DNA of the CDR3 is TGTGCCAGCAGCTCTATAGCGGGAGCAGTAAATGAGCAGTTCTTC. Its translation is CASSSIAGAVNEQFF.